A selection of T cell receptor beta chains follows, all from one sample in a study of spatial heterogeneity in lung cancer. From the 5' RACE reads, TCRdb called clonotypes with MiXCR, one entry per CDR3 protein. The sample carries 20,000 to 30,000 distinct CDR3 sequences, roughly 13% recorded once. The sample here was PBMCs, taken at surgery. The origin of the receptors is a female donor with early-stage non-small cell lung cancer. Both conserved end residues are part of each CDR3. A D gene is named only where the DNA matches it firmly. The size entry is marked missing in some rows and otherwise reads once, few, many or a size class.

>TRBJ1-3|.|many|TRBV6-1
CASSEQGTYSGNTIYF
TGTGCCAGCAGTGAACAAGGGACGTACTCTGGAAACACCATATATTTT
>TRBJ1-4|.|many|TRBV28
CASSPPGGEKLFF
TGTGCCAGCAGCCCCCCGGGTGGCGAAAAACTGTTTTTT
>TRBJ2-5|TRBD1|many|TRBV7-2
CASSLDFRDSKETQYF
TGTGCCAGCAGCTTAGATTTCCGGGACAGCAAAGAGACCCAGTACTTC
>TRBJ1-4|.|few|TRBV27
CASSFRGSNEKLFF
TGTGCCAGCAGTTTCAGGGGCTCTAATGAAAAACTGTTTTTT
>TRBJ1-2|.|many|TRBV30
CAWSPSQPYGYTF
TGTGCCTGGAGTCCTTCCCAGCCCTATGGCTACACCTTC
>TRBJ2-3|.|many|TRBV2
CASTARTTDTQYF
TGTGCCAGCACCGCAAGAACGACAGATACGCAGTATTTT
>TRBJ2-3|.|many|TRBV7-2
CASTSRGLSTDTQYF
TGTGCCAGCACCTCGAGGGGCCTTAGCACAGATACGCAGTATTTT
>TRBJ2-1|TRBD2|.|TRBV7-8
CASSLGTSGRAKQFF
TGTGCCAGCAGCCTAGGGACTAGCGGGAGGGCTAAGCAGTTCTTC
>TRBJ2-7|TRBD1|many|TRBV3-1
CASSQVSFGGTGGIEQYF
TGTGCCAGCAGCCAAGTTAGCTTTGGCGGGACAGGGGGAATCGAGCAGTACTTC
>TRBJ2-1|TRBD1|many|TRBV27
CASSYSGQSYNEQFF
TGTGCCAGCAGTTACTCGGGACAGTCCTACAATGAGCAGTTCTTC
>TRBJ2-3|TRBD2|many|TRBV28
CAATGTTSVERQYF
TGTGCCGCGACCGGGACTACTTCAGTCGAGAGGCAGTATTTT
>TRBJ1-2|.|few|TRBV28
CASRVRIEGYGYTF
TGTGCCAGTAGAGTAAGGATTGAAGGCTATGGCTACACCTTC
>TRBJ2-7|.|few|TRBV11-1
CASSPKTSRTIYEQYF
TGTGCCAGCAGCCCAAAGACTTCCCGAACGATCTACGAGCAGTACTTC
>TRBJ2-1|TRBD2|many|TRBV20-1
CSASDGLAGNEQFF
TGCAGTGCTTCAGACGGACTAGCGGGAAATGAGCAGTTCTTC
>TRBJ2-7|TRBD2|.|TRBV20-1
CSAPGLAGSYEQYF
TGCAGTGCTCCAGGACTAGCGGGCTCCTACGAGCAGTACTTC
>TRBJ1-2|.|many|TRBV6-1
CASEIEARLRNGYTF
TGTGCCAGCGAAATCGAGGCACGGCTTAGGAATGGCTACACCTTC
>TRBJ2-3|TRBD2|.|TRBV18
CASSPTAGIGTDTQYF
TGTGCCAGCTCACCAACAGCGGGGATTGGCACAGATACGCAGTATTTT
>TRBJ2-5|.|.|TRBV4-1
CASSQVVGAQETQYF
TGCGCCAGCAGCCAAGTGGTGGGAGCCCAAGAGACCCAGTACTTC
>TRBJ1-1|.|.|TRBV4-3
CASSRNGLGGAFF
TGCGCCAGCAGCCGGAACGGCTTAGGGGGAGCTTTCTTT
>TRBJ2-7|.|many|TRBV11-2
CASSSRTTESYEQYF
TGTGCCAGCAGCTCCAGGACGACAGAATCCTACGAGCAGTACTTC
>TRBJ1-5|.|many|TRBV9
CASSVGGPNQPQHF
TGTGCCAGCAGCGTCGGAGGTCCAAATCAGCCCCAGCATTTT
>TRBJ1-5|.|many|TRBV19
CASRRDTNNQPQHF
TGTGCCAGTAGACGGGACACAAACAATCAGCCCCAGCATTTT
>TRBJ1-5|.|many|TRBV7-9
CASSLAGYSNQPQHF
TGTGCCAGCAGCTTAGCGGGTTATAGCAATCAGCCCCAGCATTTT
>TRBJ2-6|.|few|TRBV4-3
CASSQDSSSGANVLTF
TGCGCCAGCAGCCAAGACTCCAGCTCTGGGGCCAACGTCCTGACTTTC
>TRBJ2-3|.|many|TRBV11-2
CASSSWAQGRTDTQYF
TGTGCCAGCAGCTCGTGGGCTCAGGGTCGGACAGATACGCAGTATTTT
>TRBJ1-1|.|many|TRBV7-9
CASSLVLGNTEAFF
TGTGCCAGCAGCTTAGTTCTGGGGAACACTGAAGCTTTCTTT
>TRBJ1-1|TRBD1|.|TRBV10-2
CASSTGVDREAFF
TGCGCCAGCAGCACAGGGGTTGATCGTGAAGCTTTCTTT
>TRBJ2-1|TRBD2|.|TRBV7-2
CASSAASGSSYNEQFF
TGTGCCAGCAGCGCGGCTAGCGGGAGCTCCTACAATGAGCAGTTCTTC
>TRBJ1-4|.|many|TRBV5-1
CASSLMGGATNEKLFF
TGCGCCAGCAGCTTGATGGGGGGAGCAACTAATGAAAAACTGTTTTTT
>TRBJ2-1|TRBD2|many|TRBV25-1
CASISAGRANNEQFF
TGTGCCAGCATCTCTGCGGGGAGGGCGAACAATGAGCAGTTCTTC
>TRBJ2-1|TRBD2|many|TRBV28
CATCGTSVYNEQFF
TGTGCCACTTGCGGGACTAGCGTTTACAATGAGCAGTTCTTC
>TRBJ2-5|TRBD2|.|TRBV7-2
CASSITGTSGGQETQYF
TGTGCCAGCAGCATAACCGGGACTAGCGGGGGACAAGAGACCCAGTACTTC
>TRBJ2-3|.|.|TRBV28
CASAGQMDTQYF
TGTGCCAGCGCTGGGCAGATGGATACGCAGTATTTT
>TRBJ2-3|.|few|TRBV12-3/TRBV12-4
CASTPHRVTDTQYF
TGTGCCAGCACCCCCCATAGGGTAACAGATACGCAGTATTTT
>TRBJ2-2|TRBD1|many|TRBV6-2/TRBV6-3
CASSYLRTGVSSSPTGELFF
TGTGCCAGCAGTTACCTGAGGACAGGGGTATCCTCGTCCCCCACCGGGGAGCTGTTTTTT
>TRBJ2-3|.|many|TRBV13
CASSPRNRADTQYF
TGTGCCAGCAGCCCACGGAACAGGGCAGATACGCAGTATTTT
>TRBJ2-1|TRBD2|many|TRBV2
CASRPGTSIAYNEQFF
TGTGCCAGCAGGCCCGGGACTAGCATCGCCTACAATGAGCAGTTCTTC
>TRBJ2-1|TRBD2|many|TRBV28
CASSHAASGGVGEQFF
TGTGCCAGCAGTCACGCCGCTAGCGGGGGGGTGGGTGAGCAGTTCTTC
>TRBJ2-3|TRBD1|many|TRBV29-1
CSGRTGRTDTQYF
TGCAGTGGCCGGACAGGGCGCACAGATACGCAGTATTTT
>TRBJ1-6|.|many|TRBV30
CAWSVRSYNSPLHF
TGTGCCTGGAGTGTCCGCTCCTATAATTCACCCCTCCACTTT
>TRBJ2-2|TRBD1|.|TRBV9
CASSVTETGSSWSNTGELFF
TGTGCCAGCAGCGTAACTGAGACAGGGAGTTCCTGGTCTAACACCGGGGAGCTGTTTTTT